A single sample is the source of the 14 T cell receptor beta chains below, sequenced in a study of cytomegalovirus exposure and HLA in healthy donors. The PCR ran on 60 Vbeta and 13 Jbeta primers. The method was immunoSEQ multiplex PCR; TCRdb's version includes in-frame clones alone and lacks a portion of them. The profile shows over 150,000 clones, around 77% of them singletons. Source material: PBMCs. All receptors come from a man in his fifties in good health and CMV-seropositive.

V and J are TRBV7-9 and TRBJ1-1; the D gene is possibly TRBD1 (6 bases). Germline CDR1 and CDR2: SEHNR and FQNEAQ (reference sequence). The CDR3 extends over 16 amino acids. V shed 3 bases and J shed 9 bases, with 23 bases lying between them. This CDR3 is CASSLNQQGGKAKAFF. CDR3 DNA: TGTGCCAGCAGCTTGAACCAACAGGGAGGGAAGGCCAAAGCTTTCTTT.

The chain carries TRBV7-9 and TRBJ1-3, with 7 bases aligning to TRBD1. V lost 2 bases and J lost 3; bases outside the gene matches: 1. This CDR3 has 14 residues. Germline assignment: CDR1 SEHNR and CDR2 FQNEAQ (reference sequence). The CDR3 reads CASSLTGDGNTIYF. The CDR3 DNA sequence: TGTGCCAGCAGCTTAACAGGGGATGGAAACACCATATATTTT.

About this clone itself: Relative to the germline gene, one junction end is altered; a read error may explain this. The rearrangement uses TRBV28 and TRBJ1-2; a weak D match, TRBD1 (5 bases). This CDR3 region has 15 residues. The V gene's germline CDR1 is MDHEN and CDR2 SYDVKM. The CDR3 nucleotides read TGTGCCAGCAGTTCGCTAGACAGATCTAACCATGGCTACACCTTC. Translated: CASSSLDRSNHGYTF.

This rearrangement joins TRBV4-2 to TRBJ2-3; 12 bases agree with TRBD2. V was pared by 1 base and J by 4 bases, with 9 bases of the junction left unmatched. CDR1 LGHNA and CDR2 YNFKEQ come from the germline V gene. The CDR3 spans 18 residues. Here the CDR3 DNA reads TGTGCCAGCAGCCAAGTCAGTCGGCTAGCGGGGGGGGCAGATACGCAGTATTTT. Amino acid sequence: CASSQVSRLAGGADTQYF.

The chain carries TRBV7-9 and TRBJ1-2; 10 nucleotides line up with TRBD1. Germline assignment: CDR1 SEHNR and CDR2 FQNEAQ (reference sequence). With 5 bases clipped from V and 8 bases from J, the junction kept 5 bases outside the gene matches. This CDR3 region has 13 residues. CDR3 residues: CASSPGQGKGYTF. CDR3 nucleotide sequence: TGTGCCAGCAGCCCGGGACAGGGGAAGGGCTACACCTTC.

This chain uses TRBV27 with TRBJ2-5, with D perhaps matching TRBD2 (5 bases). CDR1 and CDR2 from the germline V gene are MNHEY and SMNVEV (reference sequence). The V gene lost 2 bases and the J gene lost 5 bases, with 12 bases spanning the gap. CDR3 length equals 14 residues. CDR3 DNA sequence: TGTGCCAGCAGTTTAGAAAAGAGAGGGGAGACCCAGTACTTC. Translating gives CASSLEKRGETQYF.

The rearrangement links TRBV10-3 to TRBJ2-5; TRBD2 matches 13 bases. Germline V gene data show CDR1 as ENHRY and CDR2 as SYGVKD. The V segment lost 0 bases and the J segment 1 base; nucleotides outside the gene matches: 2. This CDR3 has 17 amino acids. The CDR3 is CAISESRLAGGQETQYF. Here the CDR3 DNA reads TGTGCCATCAGTGAGTCGCGACTAGCGGGGGGCCAAGAGACCCAGTACTTC.

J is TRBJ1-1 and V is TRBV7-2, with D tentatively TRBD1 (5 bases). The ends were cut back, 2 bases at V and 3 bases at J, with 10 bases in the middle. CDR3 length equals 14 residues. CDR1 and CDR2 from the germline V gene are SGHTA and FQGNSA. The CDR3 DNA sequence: TGTGCCAGCAGCTTACAGGTAGGGGACACTGAAGCTTTCTTT. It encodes CASSLQVGDTEAFF.

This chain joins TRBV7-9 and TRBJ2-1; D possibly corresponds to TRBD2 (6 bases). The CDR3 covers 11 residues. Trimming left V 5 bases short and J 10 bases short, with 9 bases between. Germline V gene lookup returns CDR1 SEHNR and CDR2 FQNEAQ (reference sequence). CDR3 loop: CASSPGGEQFF. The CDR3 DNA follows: TGTGCCAGCAGCCCTGGGGGGGAGCAGTTCTTC.

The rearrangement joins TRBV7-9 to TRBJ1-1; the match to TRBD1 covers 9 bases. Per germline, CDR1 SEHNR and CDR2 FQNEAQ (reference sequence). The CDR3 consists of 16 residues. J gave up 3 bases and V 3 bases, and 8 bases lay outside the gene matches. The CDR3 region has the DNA TGTGCCAGCAGCTTTCTTGGGGGACAGGGACACACTGAAGCTTTCTTT. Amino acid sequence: CASSFLGGQGHTEAFF. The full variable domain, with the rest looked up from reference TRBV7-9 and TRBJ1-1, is DTGVSQNPRHKITKRGQNVTFRCDPISEHNRLYWYRQTLGQGPEFLTYFQNEAQLEKSRLLSDRFSAERPKGSFSTLEIQRTEQGDSAMYLCASSFLGGQGHTEAFFGQGTRLTVV.

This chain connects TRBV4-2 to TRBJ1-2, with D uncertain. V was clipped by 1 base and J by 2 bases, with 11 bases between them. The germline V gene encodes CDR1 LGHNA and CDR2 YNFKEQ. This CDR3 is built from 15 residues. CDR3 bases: TGTGCCAGCAGCCAAGCAGTTTCGCTCAACTATGGCTACACCTTC. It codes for CASSQAVSLNYGYTF.

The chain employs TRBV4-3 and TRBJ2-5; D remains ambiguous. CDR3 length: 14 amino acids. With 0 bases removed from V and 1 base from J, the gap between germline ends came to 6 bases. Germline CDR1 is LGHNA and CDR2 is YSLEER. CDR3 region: CASSQDPGQETQYF. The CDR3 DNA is TGCGCCAGCAGCCAAGATCCAGGCCAAGAGACCCAGTACTTC.

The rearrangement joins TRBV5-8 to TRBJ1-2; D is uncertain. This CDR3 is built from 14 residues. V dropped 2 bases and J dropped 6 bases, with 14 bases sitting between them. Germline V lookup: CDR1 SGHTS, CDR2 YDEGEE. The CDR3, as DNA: TGTGCCAGCAGCTTTCGACGGGCGGGGAATGGCTACACCTTC. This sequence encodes CASSFRRAGNGYTF.

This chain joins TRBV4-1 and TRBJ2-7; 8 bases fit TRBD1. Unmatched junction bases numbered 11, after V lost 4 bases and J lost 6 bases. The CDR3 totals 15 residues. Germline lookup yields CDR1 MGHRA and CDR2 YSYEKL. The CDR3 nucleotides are TGCGCCAGCAGCCGGCCGGCTGGGACAGGTGGCGAGCAGTACTTC. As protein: CASSRPAGTGGEQYF.